This record looks at one T cell receptor beta chain sequence and its context. What it recognizes is unknown. The sample originates from a study of cytomegalovirus exposure and HLA in healthy donors. Whole-study findings and limits: What a later analysis reportedly showed was that an Asian-associated ancestry cluster had fewer N-insertions than the approximately 670-donor mean. In a later analysis, the majority of CMV-associated beta chains seemingly showed HLA restriction.

The PCR made use of 60 Vbeta and 13 Jbeta primers. Authors' data handling: Some 11 million of the 80 million or so unique TCR beta chains counted in a later analysis were shared. TCRdb keeps only in-frame clones here, not all; method: immunoSEQ multiplex PCR. V and J calls and clone size come straight from that table; D and trimming were deduced from the DNA. The sample carries about 63,000 clones, roughly nine tenths recorded once. V trimming: 0 bases; J trimming: 2 bases; junction bases outside the gene matches: 9. The germline V gene has CDR1 SQVTM and CDR2 ANQGSEA. This CDR3 is 17 amino acids long.

The source is a woman in her thirties in good health and CMV-seropositive. The sequencing sample was made of PBMCs. The chain is built from TRBV29-1 and TRBJ2-3; 9 bases match TRBD1. In DNA form, the CDR3 reads TGCAGCGTTGAAGATCCCTCCGACAGGGGGATCACAGATACGCAGTATTTT. Its protein product is CSVEDPSDRGITDTQYF.